Below are 20 T cell receptor beta chains sequenced from a single sample in a study of T-cell reconstitution after alpha-beta-depleted transplantation in children. Unique molecular identifiers were used to barcode this TCRbeta library. TCRdb called the PCR reads again in MiXCR, with one record for every CDR3 protein. The data contain 70,000 to 95,000 distinct CDR3 sequences, roughly a sixth of them singletons. This specimen consisted of PBMCs, mostly from graft donor cells, obtained 180 days after TCRalphabeta/CD19-depleted stem cell transplant. All receptors derive from a male patient between 2 and 10 years old who had a stem cell transplant for acute lymphoblastic leukemia, so the T cells may come from the graft donor.

This clonotype was detected many times. The gene calls are TRBV20-1 and TRBJ2-4; tentatively, D is TRBD1 or TRBD2 (5 bases each). Germline CDR1 reads DFQATT; CDR2 reads SNEGSKA (reference sequence). V dropped 4 bases and J dropped 8 bases, with 12 bases sitting between them. This CDR3 has 12 amino acids. DNA for the CDR3: TGCAGTGCTACAGGGAGCGAAGACATTCAGTACTTC. Its protein product is CSATGSEDIQYF.

This rearrangement joins TRBV12-3 or TRBV12-4 to TRBJ2-2, with 7 bases lining up with TRBD1. The CDR3 covers 16 residues. With 3 bases clipped from V and 3 bases from J, the junction kept 7 bases outside the gene matches. DNA of the CDR3: TGTGCCAGCAGTTTTCTCCGGGACAGTTACACCGGGGAGCTGTTTTTT. Translation gives CASSFLRDSYTGELFF.

The chain links TRBV5-1 to TRBJ1-6, with 7 bases that match TRBD1. V was pared by 10 bases and J by 10 bases, with 11 bases of the junction left unmatched. Germline V gene data show CDR1 as SGHRS and CDR2 as YFSETQ. The CDR3 length is 13 residues. CDR3 sequence (DNA): TGCGCCTCACAAGGGGGCGAGGACTCACCCCTCCACTTT. It specifies CASQGGEDSPLHF.

This clonotype was observed at least ten times. The CDR3 DNA reads TGTGCCATCAGTGAGTCGGGACCTTATGGTCAGCCCCAGCATTTT. It is translated as CAISESGPYGQPQHF. This chain links TRBV10-3 with TRBJ1-5, with D perhaps TRBD1 (5 bases). The V end lost 0 bases, the J end lost 6 bases, and 12 bases lay between the germline ends. This CDR3 has 15 amino acids. Germline CDR1 and CDR2: ENHRY and SYGVKD.

J is TRBJ2-3 and V is TRBV7-8; 11 bases fit TRBD2. The CDR3 sequence is 17 residues long. V lost 1 base and J lost 4; bases outside the gene matches: 7. Per germline, CDR1 SGHVS and CDR2 FQNEAQ. Here the CDR3 reads CASSLEPVAGGSDTQYF. The CDR3 DNA reads as TGTGCCAGCAGCTTAGAACCAGTAGCGGGAGGGTCAGATACGCAGTATTTT.

The chain has TRBV7-2 and TRBJ2-3, with 12 bases lining up with TRBD2. J lost 8 bases, V lost 0 bases, and 12 bases had no gene match. The germline V gene has CDR1 SGHTA and CDR2 FQGNSA. CDR3 length: 18 residues. The DNA of the CDR3 is TGTGCCAGCAGCTTAGCGTTGGCTAGCGGGGGGGCCGTTGGTACGCAGTATTTT. Protein: CASSLALASGGAVGTQYF.

The chain uses TRBV7-2 and TRBJ2-2; D possibly corresponds to TRBD2 (7 bases). Deletions cut 5 bases from V and 5 bases from J, with 18 bases between. Germline loops: CDR1 SGHTA, CDR2 FQGNSA. The length of the CDR3 is 16 residues. CDR3: CASSRGGGGRTGELFF. The CDR3 nucleotides are TGTGCCAGCAGCCGAGGGGGGGGAGGTAGGACCGGGGAGCTGTTTTTT.

In this sample, this clonotype turned up many times. The V gene is TRBV5-1, the J gene TRBJ1-2; D is ambiguous. From germline, CDR1 is SGHRS and CDR2 YFSETQ. The CDR3 consists of 16 residues. V lost 0 bases and J 0 bases, leaving 12 bases between the germline ends. Here the CDR3 DNA reads TGCGCCAGCAGCTTGGCCGTCGCCGGATCTAACTATGGCTACACCTTC. Translation: CASSLAVAGSNYGYTF.

The CDR3 sequence: CASSLASRLALSHEQFF. The CDR3 bases are TGTGCCAGCAGCTTAGCTAGCCGACTAGCGTTGTCTCATGAGCAGTTCTTC. The chain uses TRBV7-2 and TRBJ2-1, with 8 bases that match TRBD2. There are 17 residues in the CDR3. Per germline, CDR1 SGHTA and CDR2 FQGNSA. The J segment lost 8 bases and the V segment lost 0 bases, leaving 12 bases of the junction unmatched.

In this sample, this clonotype turned up a few times. The V call is TRBV5-1, the J call TRBJ2-3; D tentatively fits TRBD1 or TRBD2 (5 bases each). The CDR3 loop spans 13 amino acids. V gave up 4 bases and J gave up 6 bases, with 12 bases separating them. Germline loops: CDR1 SGHRS, CDR2 YFSETQ. The CDR3 protein is CASSREGPDTQYF. The CDR3 DNA reads TGCGCCAGCAGCCGAGAGGGGCCGGATACGCAGTATTTT.

This clonotype was seen a few times. The germline gene is not matched at one end of the junction; a read error may be the cause. J is TRBJ2-7 and V is TRBV7-2, with TRBD2 as a possible D gene (5 bases). Germline V gene data show CDR1 as SGHTA and CDR2 as FQGNSA. CDR3 length: 13 amino acids. For the CDR3, the DNA is TGTGCCAGCAGCTTAGCCTTGGGAGTGTTGACCAACTTC. This sequence encodes CASSLALGVLTNF.

This sequence joins TRBV7-9 and TRBJ2-1, with a tentative D call TRBD1 (6 bases). The CDR3 sequence is 17 residues long. The germline CDR1 and CDR2 sequences are SEHNR and FQNEAQ (reference sequence). V lost 0 bases, J lost 7 bases, and 19 bases lay in between. The CDR3 DNA reads as TGTGCCAGCAGCTTAGCGGGGGACCAGATCACAGGGAATGAGCAGTTCTTC. It codes for CASSLAGDQITGNEQFF.

This clonotype showed up just a few times. The CDR3 spells CASSLTGAEQYF. The CDR3 DNA follows: TGTGCCAGCAGCCTTACAGGGGCCGAGCAGTACTTC. The V call is TRBV7-9, the J call TRBJ2-7, with 7 bases aligning to TRBD1. The germline V gene has CDR1 SEHNR and CDR2 FQNEAQ (reference sequence). This CDR3 region has 12 residues. Losses at the gene ends were 5 bases for V and 6 bases for J; bases not matched to a gene: 4. The full variable domain, in which reference TRBV7-9 and TRBJ2-7 provide the parts outside the CDR3, is DTGVSQNPRHKITKRGQNVTFRCDPISEHNRLYWYRQTLGQGPEFLTYFQNEAQLEKSRLLSDRFSAERPKGSFSTLEIQRTEQGDSAMYLCASSLTGAEQYFGPGTRLTVT.

The table lists this clonotype with a few counts. V and J are TRBV4-3 and TRBJ1-1; D gene ambiguous. The CDR3 totals 13 residues. Trimming removed 1 base at V and 4 bases at J, with 7 bases between. Germline lookup yields CDR1 LGHNA and CDR2 YSLEER. CDR3 loop: CASSQVMGTEAFF. DNA for the CDR3: TGCGCCAGCAGCCAAGTAATGGGCACTGAAGCTTTCTTT.

This clonotype has a count of ten or more. Written as DNA, the CDR3 is TGCAGTGCTATTATCGAGGGGGTCGATGAAAAACTGTTTTTT. Its protein is CSAIIEGVDEKLFF. This chain links TRBV20-1 with TRBJ1-4; D is possibly TRBD1 (6 bases). The length of the CDR3 is 14 residues. The V end was cut by 4 bases, the J end by 6 bases, with 15 bases between. Germline CDR1 reads DFQATT; CDR2 reads SNEGSKA (reference sequence).

This clonotype was seen more than once but under ten times. The chain uses TRBV20-1 and TRBJ2-7; D is tentatively TRBD1 or TRBD2 (5 bases each). Germline V gene sequence: CDR1 DFQATT, CDR2 SNEGSKA (reference sequence). Trimming removed 0 bases from V and 4 bases from J, with 19 bases in between. The CDR3 length is 16 residues. The CDR3 region has the DNA TGCAGTGCTAGAGATCCGGTGGGGGTAGGTTTGTACGAGCAGTACTTC. Protein: CSARDPVGVGLYEQYF.

This clonotype has just a few counts. The CDR3 coding sequence is TGCGCCAGCAGTAAAACTAGCCTACGGGGCTCCTACGAGCAGTACTTC. This codes for CASSKTSLRGSYEQYF. The rearrangement joins TRBV10-1 to TRBJ2-7; tentatively, D is TRBD2 (6 bases). CDR3 length: 16 amino acids. The germline V gene encodes CDR1 WNHNN and CDR2 SYGVQD (reference sequence). V was cut by 5 bases and J by 0 bases, with 17 bases left in between.

This rearrangement joins TRBV19 to TRBJ2-1, with 8 nucleotides matching TRBD1. Per the germline V gene, CDR1 is LNHDA and CDR2 is SQIVND (reference sequence). The junction had 9 bases not matched to a gene; V was cut back by 4 bases and J by 10 bases. This CDR3 comprises 14 residues. The DNA for the CDR3 is TGTGCCAGTAGTACCCGACAGGGGCCCGGGGAGCAGTTCTTC. Its translation is CASSTRQGPGEQFF.

The rearrangement links TRBV5-1 to TRBJ2-3, with TRBD2 identical over 8 bases. Per germline, CDR1 SGHRS and CDR2 YFSETQ. The CDR3 is 15 amino acids. J gave up 8 bases and V 4 bases, and 12 bases lay outside the gene matches. CDR3 protein: CASSRGLAFNGTQYF. CDR3 nucleotides: TGCGCCAGCAGCCGAGGACTAGCCTTCAATGGTACGCAGTATTTT.

The chain recombines TRBV20-1 with TRBJ2-1, with D uncertain. Germline-derived CDR1 and CDR2 are DFQATT and SNEGSKA (reference sequence). Trimming cost V 6 bases and J 1 base, with 16 bases left between them. CDR3 size: 15 residues. CDR3: CSAPFPKGSYNEQFF. The DNA of the CDR3 is TGCAGTGCACCCTTCCCCAAGGGATCCTACAATGAGCAGTTCTTC.